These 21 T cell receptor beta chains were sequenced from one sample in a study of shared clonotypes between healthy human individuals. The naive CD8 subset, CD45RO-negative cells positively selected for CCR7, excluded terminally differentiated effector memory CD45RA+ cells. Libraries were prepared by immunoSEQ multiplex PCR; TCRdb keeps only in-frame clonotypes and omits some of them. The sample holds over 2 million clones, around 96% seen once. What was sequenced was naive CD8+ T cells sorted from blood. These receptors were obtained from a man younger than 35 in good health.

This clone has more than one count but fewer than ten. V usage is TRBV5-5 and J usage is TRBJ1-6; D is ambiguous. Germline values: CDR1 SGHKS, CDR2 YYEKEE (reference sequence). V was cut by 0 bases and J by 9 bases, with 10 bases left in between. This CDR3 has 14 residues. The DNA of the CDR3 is TGTGCCAGCAGCTTGGCTGGGGATCTTTCACCCCTCCACTTT. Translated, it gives CASSLAGDLSPLHF.

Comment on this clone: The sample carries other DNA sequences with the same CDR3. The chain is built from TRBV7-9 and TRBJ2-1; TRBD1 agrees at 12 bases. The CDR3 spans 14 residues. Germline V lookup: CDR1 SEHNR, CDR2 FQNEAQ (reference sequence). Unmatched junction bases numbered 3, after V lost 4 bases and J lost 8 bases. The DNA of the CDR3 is TGTGCCAGCAGCTCGGGACAGGGGGCCGATGAGCAGTTCTTC. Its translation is CASSSGQGADEQFF. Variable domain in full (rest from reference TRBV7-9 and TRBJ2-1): DTGVSQNPRHKITKRGQNVTFRCDPISEHNRLYWYRQTLGQGPEFLTYFQNEAQLEKSRLLSDRFSAERPKGSFSTLEIQRTEQGDSAMYLCASSSGQGADEQFFGPGTRLTVL.

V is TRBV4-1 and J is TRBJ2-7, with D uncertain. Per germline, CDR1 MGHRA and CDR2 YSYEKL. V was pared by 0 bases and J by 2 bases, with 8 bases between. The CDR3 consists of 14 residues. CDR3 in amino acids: CASSQETQTYEQYF. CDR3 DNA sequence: TGCGCCAGCAGCCAAGAGACCCAAACCTACGAGCAGTACTTC.

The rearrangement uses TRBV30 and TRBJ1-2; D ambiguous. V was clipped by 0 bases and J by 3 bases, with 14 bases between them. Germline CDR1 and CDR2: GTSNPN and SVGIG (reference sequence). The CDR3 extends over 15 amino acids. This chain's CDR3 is CAWSVTPPGYYGYTF. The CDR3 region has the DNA TGTGCCTGGAGTGTAACACCTCCGGGTTACTATGGCTACACCTTC.

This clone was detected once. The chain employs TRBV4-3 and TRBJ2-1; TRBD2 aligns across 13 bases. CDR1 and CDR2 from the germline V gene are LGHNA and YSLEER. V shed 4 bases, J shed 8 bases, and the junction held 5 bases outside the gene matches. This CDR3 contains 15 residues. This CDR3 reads CASSPTSGRVDEQFF. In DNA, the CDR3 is TGCGCCAGCAGCCCCACTAGCGGGAGGGTAGATGAGCAGTTCTTC.

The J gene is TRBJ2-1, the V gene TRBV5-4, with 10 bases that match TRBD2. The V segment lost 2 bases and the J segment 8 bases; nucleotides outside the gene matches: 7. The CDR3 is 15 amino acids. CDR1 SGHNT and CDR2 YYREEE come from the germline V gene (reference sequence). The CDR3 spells CASSFGLADSDEQFF. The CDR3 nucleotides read TGTGCCAGCAGCTTCGGACTAGCGGATTCTGATGAGCAGTTCTTC.

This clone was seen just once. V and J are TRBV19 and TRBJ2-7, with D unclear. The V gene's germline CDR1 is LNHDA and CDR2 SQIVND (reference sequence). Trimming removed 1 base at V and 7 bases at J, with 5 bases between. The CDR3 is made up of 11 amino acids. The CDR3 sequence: CASSIAEEQYF. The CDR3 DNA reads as TGTGCCAGTAGTATAGCAGAGGAGCAGTACTTC.

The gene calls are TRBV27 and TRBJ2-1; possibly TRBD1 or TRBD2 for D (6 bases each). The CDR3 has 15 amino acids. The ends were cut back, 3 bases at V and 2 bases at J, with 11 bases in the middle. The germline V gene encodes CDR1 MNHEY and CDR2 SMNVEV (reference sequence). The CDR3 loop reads CASSFDGGTYNEQFF. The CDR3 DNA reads TGTGCCAGCAGTTTCGACGGGGGCACCTACAATGAGCAGTTCTTC.

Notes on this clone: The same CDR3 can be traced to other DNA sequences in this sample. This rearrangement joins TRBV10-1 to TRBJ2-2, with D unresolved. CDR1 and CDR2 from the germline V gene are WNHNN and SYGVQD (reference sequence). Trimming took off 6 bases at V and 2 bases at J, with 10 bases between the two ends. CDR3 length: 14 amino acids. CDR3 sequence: CASSPGPNTGELFF. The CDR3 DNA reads TGCGCCAGCAGCCCAGGACCTAACACCGGGGAGCTGTTTTTT.

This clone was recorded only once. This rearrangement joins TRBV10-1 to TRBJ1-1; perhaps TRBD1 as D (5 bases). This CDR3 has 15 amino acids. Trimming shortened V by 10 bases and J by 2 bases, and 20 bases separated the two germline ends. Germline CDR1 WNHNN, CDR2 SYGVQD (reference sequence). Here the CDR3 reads CATDGLDIRNTEAFF. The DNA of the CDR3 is TGCGCCACAGATGGACTGGACATAAGAAACACTGAAGCTTTCTTT.

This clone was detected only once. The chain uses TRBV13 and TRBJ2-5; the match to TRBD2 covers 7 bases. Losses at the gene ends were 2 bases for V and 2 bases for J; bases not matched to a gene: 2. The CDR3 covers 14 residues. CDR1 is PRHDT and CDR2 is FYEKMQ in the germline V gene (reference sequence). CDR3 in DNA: TGTGCCAGCAGCTTATGGCGGGGGCAAGAGACCCAGTACTTC. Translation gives CASSLWRGQETQYF.

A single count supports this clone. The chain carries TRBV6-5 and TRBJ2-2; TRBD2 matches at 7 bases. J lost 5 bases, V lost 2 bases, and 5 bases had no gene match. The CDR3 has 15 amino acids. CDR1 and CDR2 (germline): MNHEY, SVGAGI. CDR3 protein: CASSYGGESTGELFF. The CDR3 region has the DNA TGTGCCAGCAGTTACGGGGGGGAGAGTACCGGGGAGCTGTTTTTT.

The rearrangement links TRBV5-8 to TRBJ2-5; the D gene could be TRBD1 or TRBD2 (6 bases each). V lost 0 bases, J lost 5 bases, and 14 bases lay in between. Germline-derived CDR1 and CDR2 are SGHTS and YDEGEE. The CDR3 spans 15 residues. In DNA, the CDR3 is TGTGCCAGCAGCTTGGGATGGGGGGCCGGGGAGACCCAGTACTTC. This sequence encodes CASSLGWGAGETQYF.

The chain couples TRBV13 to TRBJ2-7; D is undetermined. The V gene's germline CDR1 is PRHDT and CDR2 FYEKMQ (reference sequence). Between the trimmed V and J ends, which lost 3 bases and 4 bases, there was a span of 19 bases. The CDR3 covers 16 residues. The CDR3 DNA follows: TGTGCCAGCAGCTTGGGTGGGTCACGTTTGGAATACGAGCAGTACTTC. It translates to CASSLGGSRLEYEQYF.

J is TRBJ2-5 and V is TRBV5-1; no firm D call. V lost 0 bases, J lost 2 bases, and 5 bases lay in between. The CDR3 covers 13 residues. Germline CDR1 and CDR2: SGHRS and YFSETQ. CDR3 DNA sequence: TGCGCCAGCAGCTTGGTTCCTCAAGAGACCCAGTACTTC. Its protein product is CASSLVPQETQYF.

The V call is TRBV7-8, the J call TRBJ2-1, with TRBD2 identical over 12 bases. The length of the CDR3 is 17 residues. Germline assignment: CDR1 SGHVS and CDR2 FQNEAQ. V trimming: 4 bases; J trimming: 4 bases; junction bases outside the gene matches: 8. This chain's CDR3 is CASSSSSTSGGYNEQFF. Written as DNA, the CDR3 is TGTGCCAGCAGCTCCTCGTCGACTAGCGGGGGATACAATGAGCAGTTCTTC.

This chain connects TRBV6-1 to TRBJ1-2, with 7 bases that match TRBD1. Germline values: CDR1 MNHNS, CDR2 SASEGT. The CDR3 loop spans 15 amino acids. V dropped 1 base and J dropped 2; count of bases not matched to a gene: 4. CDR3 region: CASSEGAGQNYGYTF. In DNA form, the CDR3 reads TGTGCCAGCAGTGAAGGTGCGGGACAGAACTATGGCTACACCTTC.

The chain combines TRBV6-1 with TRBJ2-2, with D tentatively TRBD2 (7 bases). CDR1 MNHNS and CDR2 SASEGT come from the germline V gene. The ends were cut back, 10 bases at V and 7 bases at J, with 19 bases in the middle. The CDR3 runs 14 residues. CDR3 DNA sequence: TGTGCCACCCCGGAGGGGGGGCAGGACGGGGAGCTGTTTTTT. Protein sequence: CATPEGGQDGELFF.

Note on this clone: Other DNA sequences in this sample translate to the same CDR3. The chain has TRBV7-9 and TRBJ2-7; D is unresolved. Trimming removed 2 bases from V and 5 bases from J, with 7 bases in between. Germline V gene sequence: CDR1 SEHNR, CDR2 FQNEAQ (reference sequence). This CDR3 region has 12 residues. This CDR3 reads CASSLYGDEQYF. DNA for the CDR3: TGTGCCAGCAGCTTATATGGGGACGAGCAGTACTTC. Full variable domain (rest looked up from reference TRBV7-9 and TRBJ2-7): DTGVSQNPRHKITKRGQNVTFRCDPISEHNRLYWYRQTLGQGPEFLTYFQNEAQLEKSRLLSDRFSAERPKGSFSTLEIQRTEQGDSAMYLCASSLYGDEQYFGPGTRLTVT.

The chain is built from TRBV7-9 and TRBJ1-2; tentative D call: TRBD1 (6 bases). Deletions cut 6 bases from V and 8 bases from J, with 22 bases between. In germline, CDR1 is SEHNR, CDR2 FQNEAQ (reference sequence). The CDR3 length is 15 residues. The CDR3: CASSYSSRGATGYTF. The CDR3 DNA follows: TGTGCCAGCAGTTACTCCTCTCGGGGGGCTACAGGCTACACCTTC. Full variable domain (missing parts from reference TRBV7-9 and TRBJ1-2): DTGVSQNPRHKITKRGQNVTFRCDPISEHNRLYWYRQTLGQGPEFLTYFQNEAQLEKSRLLSDRFSAERPKGSFSTLEIQRTEQGDSAMYLCASSYSSRGATGYTFGSGTRLTVV.

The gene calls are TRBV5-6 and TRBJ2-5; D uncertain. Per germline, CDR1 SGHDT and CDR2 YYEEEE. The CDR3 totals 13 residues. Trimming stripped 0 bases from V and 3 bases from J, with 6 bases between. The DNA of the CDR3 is TGTGCCAGCAGCTTGGTTCAGAAAGAGACCCAGTACTTC. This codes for CASSLVQKETQYF.